This T cell receptor beta chain was found in a study of shared clonotypes between healthy human individuals. The wider study: The study drew on two women and a few men aged 18 to 49 as donors. Whole-study findings and limits: Generation probability values for non-shared clonotypes were lower than those for clonotypes shared by all four donors. Naive CD4 clonotypes overlapped across several donors at roughly 5.1%.

V lost 5 bases, J lost 6 bases, and 14 bases lay in between. The CDR3 runs to 14 residues. Germline CDR1 SGHAT, CDR2 FQNNGV. Clones were sequenced by immunoSEQ multiplex PCR, and TCRdb holds only the in-frame ones, with some missing. The sample gives some 2 million clones, roughly 95% of which show up once; under 1.5% is in the top ten. Concerning this clone: The target antigen is unknown.

Naive-designated CD8 cells lacked CD45RO, were positively enriched for CCR7, and omitted terminally differentiated effector memory CD45RA+ cells. The sequencing input was naive CD8+ T cells sorted from blood. V is TRBV11-2 and J is TRBJ2-1, with D possibly matching TRBD2 (5 bases). The origin of this receptor is a man between 18 and 35 years old in good health. This CDR3 is CASSPLGAGNEQFF. The DNA of the CDR3 is TGTGCCAGCAGCCCCCTGGGTGCGGGCAATGAGCAGTTCTTC.